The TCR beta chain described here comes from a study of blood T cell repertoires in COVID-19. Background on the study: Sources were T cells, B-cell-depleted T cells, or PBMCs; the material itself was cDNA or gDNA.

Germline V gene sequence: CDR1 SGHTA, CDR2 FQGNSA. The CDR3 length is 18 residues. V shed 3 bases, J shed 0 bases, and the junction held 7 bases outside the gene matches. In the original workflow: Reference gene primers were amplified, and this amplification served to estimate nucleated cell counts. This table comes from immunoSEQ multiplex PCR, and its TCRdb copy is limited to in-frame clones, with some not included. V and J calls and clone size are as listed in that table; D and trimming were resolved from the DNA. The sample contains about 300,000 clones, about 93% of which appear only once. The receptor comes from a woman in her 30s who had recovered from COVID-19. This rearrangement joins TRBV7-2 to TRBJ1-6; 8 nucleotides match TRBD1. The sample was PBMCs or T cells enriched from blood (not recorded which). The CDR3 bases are TGTGCCAGCAGCTTGAGGCAGGGGGCTCGCTCCTATAATTCACCCCTCCACTTT. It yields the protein CASSLRQGARSYNSPLHF.